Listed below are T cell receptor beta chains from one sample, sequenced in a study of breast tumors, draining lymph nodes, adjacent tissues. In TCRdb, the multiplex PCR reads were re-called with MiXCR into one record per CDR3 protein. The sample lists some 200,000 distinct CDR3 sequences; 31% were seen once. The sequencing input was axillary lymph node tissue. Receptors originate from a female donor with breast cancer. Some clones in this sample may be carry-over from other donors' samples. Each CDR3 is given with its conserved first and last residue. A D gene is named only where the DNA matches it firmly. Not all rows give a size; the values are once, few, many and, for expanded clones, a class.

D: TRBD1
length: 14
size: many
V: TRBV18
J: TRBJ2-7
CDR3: CASSTGTGLYEQYF
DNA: TGTGCCAGCTCAACCGGGACAGGGCTCTACGAGCAGTACTTC

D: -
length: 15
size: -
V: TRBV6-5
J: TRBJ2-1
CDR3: CASRPVLLSHNEQFF
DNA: TGTGCCAGCAGACCTGTCTTGCTTTCCCACAATGAGCAGTTCTTC

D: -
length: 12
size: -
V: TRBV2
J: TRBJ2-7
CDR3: CASRLDSYEQYF
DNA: TGTGCCAGCAGACTCGACAGCTACGAGCAGTACTTC

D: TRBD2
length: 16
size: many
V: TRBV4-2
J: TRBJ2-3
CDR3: CASSQQAGGITDTQYF
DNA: TGTGCCAGCAGCCAGCAAGCGGGAGGGATCACAGATACGCAGTATTTT

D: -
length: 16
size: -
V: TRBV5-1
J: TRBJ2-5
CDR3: CASSPRGASVKETQYF
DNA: TGCGCCAGCAGCCCGAGAGGGGCGTCTGTTAAAGAGACCCAGTACTTC

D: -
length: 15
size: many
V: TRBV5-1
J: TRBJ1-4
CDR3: CASSLAVSTNEKLFF
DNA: TGCGCCAGCAGCTTGGCAGTGTCAACTAATGAAAAACTGTTTTTT

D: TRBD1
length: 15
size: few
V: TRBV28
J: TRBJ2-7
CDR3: CASRTPGTGIHEQYF
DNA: TGTGCCAGCAGAACACCCGGGACAGGGATCCACGAGCAGTACTTC

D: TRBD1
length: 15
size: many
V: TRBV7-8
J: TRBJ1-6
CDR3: CASSFRGTANSPLHF
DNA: TGTGCCAGCAGCTTCCGAGGGACAGCAAATTCACCCCTCCACTTT

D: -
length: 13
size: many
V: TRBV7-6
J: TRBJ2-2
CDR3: CASTWRGTGELFF
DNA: TGTGCCAGCACCTGGAGGGGCACCGGGGAGCTGTTTTTT

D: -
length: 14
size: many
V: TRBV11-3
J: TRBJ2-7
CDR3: CASSLTRDSYEQYF
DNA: TGTGCCAGCAGCTTAACTCGGGACTCCTACGAGCAGTACTTC

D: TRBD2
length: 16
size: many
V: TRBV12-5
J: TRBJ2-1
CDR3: CASGLVKAGSDNEQFF
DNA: TGTGCTAGTGGTTTGGTAAAAGCGGGAAGCGACAATGAGCAGTTCTTC

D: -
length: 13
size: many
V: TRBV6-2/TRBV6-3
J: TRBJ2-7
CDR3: CASSLSYQWEQYF
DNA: TGTGCCAGCAGTTTATCCTACCAATGGGAGCAGTACTTC

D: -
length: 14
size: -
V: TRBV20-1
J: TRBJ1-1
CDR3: CSARTGREGTEAFF
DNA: TGCAGTGCTAGGACAGGTCGCGAGGGGACTGAAGCTTTCTTT

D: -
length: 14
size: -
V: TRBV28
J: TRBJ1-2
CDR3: CASSFGHPTDGYTF
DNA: TGTGCCAGCAGTTTTGGACACCCGACTGATGGCTACACCTTC

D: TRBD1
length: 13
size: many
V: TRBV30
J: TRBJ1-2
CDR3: CAWSVLPRGGYTF
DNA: TGTGCCTGGAGTGTTCTGCCCAGGGGGGGCTACACCTTC

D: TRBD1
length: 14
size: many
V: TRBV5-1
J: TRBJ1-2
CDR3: CASSSTNRQGGYTF
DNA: TGCGCCAGCAGTTCCACGAATCGACAGGGTGGCTACACCTTC

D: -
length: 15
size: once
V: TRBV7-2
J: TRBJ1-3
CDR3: CASSLRRESGYTIYF
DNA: TGTGCCAGCAGCTTAAGACGGGAAAGTGGCTACACCATATATTTT

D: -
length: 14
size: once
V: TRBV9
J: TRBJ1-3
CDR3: CASSVTQPGGTIYF
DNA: TGTGCCAGCAGCGTCACTCAGCCTGGGGGGACCATATATTTT

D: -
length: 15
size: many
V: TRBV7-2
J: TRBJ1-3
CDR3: CASSKVGGGGNTIYF
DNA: TGTGCCAGCAGCAAAGTCGGGGGAGGCGGTAACACCATATATTTT

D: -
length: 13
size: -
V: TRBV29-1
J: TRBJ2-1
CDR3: CSVDGQFLYEQFF
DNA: TGCAGCGTCGACGGACAGTTTTTGTATGAGCAGTTCTTC

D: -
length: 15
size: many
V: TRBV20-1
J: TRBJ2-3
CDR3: CSARDTGRGPDTQYF
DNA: TGCAGTGCTAGAGATACTGGGCGTGGACCAGATACGCAGTATTTT

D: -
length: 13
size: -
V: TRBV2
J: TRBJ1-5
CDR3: CASSGDLNQPQHF
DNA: TGTGCCAGCTCTGGGGACCTCAATCAGCCCCAGCATTTT

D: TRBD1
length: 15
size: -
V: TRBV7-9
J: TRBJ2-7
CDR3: CASSLMTGGSHEQYF
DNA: TGTGCCAGCAGCTTAATGACAGGGGGCTCTCACGAGCAGTACTTC

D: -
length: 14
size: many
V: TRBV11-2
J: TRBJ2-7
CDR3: CASRARGSSYEQYF
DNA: TGTGCCAGCAGAGCCCGGGGCAGCTCCTACGAGCAGTACTTC

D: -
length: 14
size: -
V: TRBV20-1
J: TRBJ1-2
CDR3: CSAFSGGPNYGYTF
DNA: TGCAGTGCTTTTAGCGGGGGACCTAACTATGGCTACACCTTC

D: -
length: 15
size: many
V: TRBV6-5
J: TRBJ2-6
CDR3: CASSRASSGANVLTF
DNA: TGTGCCAGCAGTCGAGCATCCTCTGGGGCCAACGTCCTGACTTTC

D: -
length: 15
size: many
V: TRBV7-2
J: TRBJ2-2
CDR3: CASSLGAGRTGELFF
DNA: TGTGCCAGCAGCTTAGGCGCAGGGCGCACCGGGGAGCTGTTTTTT

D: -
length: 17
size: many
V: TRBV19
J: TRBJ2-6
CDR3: CASSSHGHLSGANVLTF
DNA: TGTGCCAGTAGTAGTCACGGACACCTCTCTGGGGCCAACGTCCTGACTTTC

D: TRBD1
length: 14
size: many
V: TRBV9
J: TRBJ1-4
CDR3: CASSPGDRGEKLFF
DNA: TGTGCCAGCAGCCCCGGGGACAGGGGAGAAAAACTGTTTTTT

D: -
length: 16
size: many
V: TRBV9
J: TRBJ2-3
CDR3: CASSVAGDTSTDTQYF
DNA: TGTGCCAGCAGCGTAGCAGGGGATACTAGCACAGATACGCAGTATTTT

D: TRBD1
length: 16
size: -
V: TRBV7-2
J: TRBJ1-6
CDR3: CASSPRGDRDNSPLHF
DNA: TGTGCCAGCAGCCCTCGGGGGGACAGGGATAATTCACCCCTCCACTTT

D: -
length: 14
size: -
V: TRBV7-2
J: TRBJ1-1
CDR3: CASSLPSGATEAFF
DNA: TGTGCCAGCAGCCTACCTAGTGGGGCCACTGAAGCTTTCTTT

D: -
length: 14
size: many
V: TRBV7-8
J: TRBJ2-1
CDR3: CASSPRVGVDEQFF
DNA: TGTGCCAGCAGCCCTAGAGTAGGGGTAGATGAGCAGTTCTTC

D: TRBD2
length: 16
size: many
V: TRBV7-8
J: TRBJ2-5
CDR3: CASSLGPAGATETQYF
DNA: TGTGCCAGCAGCCTCGGTCCAGCGGGAGCTACAGAGACCCAGTACTTC

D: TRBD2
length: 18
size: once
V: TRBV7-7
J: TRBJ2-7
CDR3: CASSLYLGTSGGPYEQYF
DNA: TGTGCTAGCAGCTTGTACCTTGGGACTAGCGGGGGGCCCTACGAGCAGTACTTC

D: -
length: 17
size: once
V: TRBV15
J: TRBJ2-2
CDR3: CATSRERAAKNTGELFF
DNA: TGTGCCACCAGCAGAGAGCGTGCAGCGAAGAACACCGGGGAGCTGTTTTTT

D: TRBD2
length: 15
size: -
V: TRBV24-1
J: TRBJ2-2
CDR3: CATSRGGSGTGELFF
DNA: TGTGCCACCAGTCGGGGGGGTTCAGGCACCGGGGAGCTGTTTTTT

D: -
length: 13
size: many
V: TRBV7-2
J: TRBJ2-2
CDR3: CASSPTDTGELFF
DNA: TGTGCCAGCAGCCCTACCGACACCGGGGAGCTGTTTTTT

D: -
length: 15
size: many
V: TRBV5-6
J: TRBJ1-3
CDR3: CASSSSGSSGNTIYF
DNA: TGTGCCAGCAGCTCCTCAGGCTCCTCTGGAAACACCATATATTTT

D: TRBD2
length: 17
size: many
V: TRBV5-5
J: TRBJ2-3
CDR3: CASSRTSGRAWGDTQYF
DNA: TGTGCCAGCAGCCGGACTAGCGGGAGGGCCTGGGGAGATACGCAGTATTTT

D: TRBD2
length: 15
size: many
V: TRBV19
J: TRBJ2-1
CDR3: CASESSGSSYNEQFF
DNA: TGTGCCAGTGAGTCTAGCGGAAGCTCCTACAATGAGCAGTTCTTC

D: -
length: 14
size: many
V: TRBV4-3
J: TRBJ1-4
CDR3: CASSQDSINEKLFF
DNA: TGCGCCAGCAGCCAAGACAGTATTAATGAAAAACTGTTTTTT

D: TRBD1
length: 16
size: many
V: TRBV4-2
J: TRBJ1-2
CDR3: CASSQAEQGAYYGYTF
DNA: TGTGCCAGCAGCCAAGCCGAACAGGGGGCCTACTATGGCTACACCTTC

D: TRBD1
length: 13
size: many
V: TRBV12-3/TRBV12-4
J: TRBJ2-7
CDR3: CASSVGQAYEQYF
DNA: TGTGCCAGCAGTGTAGGACAGGCTTACGAGCAGTACTTC

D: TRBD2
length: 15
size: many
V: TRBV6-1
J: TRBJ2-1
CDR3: CASRVTSGGFNEQFF
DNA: TGTGCCAGCAGAGTGACTAGCGGGGGGTTCAATGAGCAGTTCTTC

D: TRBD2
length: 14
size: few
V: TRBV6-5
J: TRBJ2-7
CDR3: CASRSGTNIYEQYF
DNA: TGCGCCAGCAGATCCGGGACTAACATATACGAGCAGTACTTC

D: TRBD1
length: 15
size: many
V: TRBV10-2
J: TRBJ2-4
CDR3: CASSGTGGAKNIQYF
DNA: TGCGCCAGCAGTGGGACAGGGGGAGCCAAAAACATTCAGTACTTC

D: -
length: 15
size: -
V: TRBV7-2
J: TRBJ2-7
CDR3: CASSNTLGQAYEQYF
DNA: TGTGCCAGTAGCAATACCCTGGGGCAAGCCTACGAGCAGTACTTC

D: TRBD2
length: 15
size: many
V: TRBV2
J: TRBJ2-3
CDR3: CASRASGGYTDTQYF
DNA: TGTGCCAGCAGAGCTAGCGGGGGGTATACAGATACGCAGTATTTT

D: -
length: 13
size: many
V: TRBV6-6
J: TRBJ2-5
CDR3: CASSHQPTETQYF
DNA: TGTGCCAGCAGTCACCAACCGACGGAGACCCAGTACTTC

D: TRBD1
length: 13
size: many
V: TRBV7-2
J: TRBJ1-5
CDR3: CASSFPGGQPQHF
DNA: TGTGCCAGCAGCTTTCCAGGGGGACAGCCCCAGCATTTT

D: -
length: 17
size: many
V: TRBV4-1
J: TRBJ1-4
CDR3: CASSRTLRQATNEKLFF
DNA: TGCGCCAGCAGCCGAACCCTCCGACAAGCCACTAATGAAAAACTGTTTTTT